This TCR beta chain was sequenced in a study of shared clonotypes between healthy human individuals. Overall study findings and caveats: The represented genetic and exposure-history diversity was limited by the small number of donors.

Each sample came from a Caucasian adult donor living in Nashville, Tennessee. Of note for this clone: The antigen remains undetermined.

Germline trimming cut 3 bases from V and 0 bases from J; bases unmatched to any gene: 6. CDR1 is MNHNS and CDR2 is SASEGT in the germline V gene. CDR3 length equals 17 residues. In replicate PCRs of sorted subsets, roughly 210 ng DNA, approximately 30,000 T cell genomes, was used. Sequencing was performed with immunoSEQ multiplex PCR; in TCRdb, only in-frame clones are kept and a portion is missing. The data show about 1 million clones, approximately 76% seen once. The chain uses TRBV6-1 and TRBJ1-5, with TRBD1 identical over 9 bases. The sequence was obtained from a man between 18 and 29 years old in good health. The sequenced sample consisted of memory CD4+ T cells sorted from blood. Subset meaning: CD45RA-negative fraction. The CDR3 region is CASSEGQGSYSNQPQHF. For the CDR3, the DNA is TGTGCCAGCAGTGAGGGACAGGGAAGCTATAGCAATCAGCCCCAGCATTTT.